One and the same sample provided the 32 T cell receptor beta chains below, sequenced in a study of blood T cell repertoires in COVID-19. The table came from immunoSEQ multiplex PCR; TCRdb's copy has only in-frame clones and leaves some out. The sample contains some 150,000 clones, approximately 82% of which appear only once. The sample consisted of peripheral blood. These receptor sequences come from a woman aged 45-65 years in a cohort sampled during active or convalescent COVID-19.

This clone has only one observation. The chain couples TRBV6-1 to TRBJ1-1; D call uncertain. V was trimmed by 3 bases and J by 1 base, leaving 9 bases between them. The CDR3 sequence is 14 residues long. The germline CDR1 and CDR2 sequences are MNHNS and SASEGT. In DNA form, the CDR3 reads TGTGCCAGCAGTGACAACTCGGGGAACACTGAAGCTTTCTTT. It is translated as CASSDNSGNTEAFF.

V is TRBV25-1 and J is TRBJ1-3; maybe TRBD1 (5 bases). The CDR3 spans 13 residues. V shed 5 bases and J shed 1 base, with 6 bases lying between them. CDR1 MGHDK and CDR2 SYGVNS come from the germline V gene. The CDR3 region has the DNA TGTGCCAGCAGTAGACAGTCTGGAAACACCATATATTTT. Translation gives CASSRQSGNTIYF.

The chain recombines TRBV5-1 with TRBJ2-2, with 10 bases fitting TRBD2. CDR1 and CDR2 (germline): SGHRS, YFSETQ. V lost 2 bases and J lost 7; bases outside the gene matches: 2. CDR3 length: 14 amino acids. As DNA, the CDR3 is TGCGCCAGCAGCTTATCTAGCGGGGGCGGGGAGCTGTTTTTT. It encodes CASSLSSGGGELFF.

The V call is TRBV10-3, the J call TRBJ1-1; possibly TRBD1 for D (6 bases). The CDR3 runs 13 residues. Trimming cost V 6 bases and J 3 bases, with 11 bases left between them. The germline V gene encodes CDR1 ENHRY and CDR2 SYGVKD. CDR3 coding DNA: TGTGCCATCAGCAGGGGCGAGGACACTGAAGCTTTCTTT. Its translation: CAISRGEDTEAFF.

The chain has TRBV6-5 and TRBJ1-5; TRBD1 agrees at 7 bases. The germline V gene encodes CDR1 MNHEY and CDR2 SVGAGI. This CDR3 has 15 residues. The V and J ends lost 8 bases and 4 bases, in that order; junction bases with no gene match: 11. CDR3 loop: CASPEGTAINQPQHF. The DNA for the CDR3 is TGTGCCAGCCCAGAAGGGACAGCAATTAATCAGCCCCAGCATTTT.

The gene calls are TRBV19 and TRBJ2-5, with D possibly being TRBD1 (5 bases). Per germline, CDR1 LNHDA and CDR2 SQIVND (reference sequence). The CDR3 consists of 14 residues. Trimming removed 4 bases at V and 7 bases at J, with 16 bases between. DNA for the CDR3: TGTGCCAGTAGTACCTTGGACACCTTAGTGACCCAGTACTTC. This gives the protein CASSTLDTLVTQYF.

This chain joins TRBV15 and TRBJ1-1; no definite D call. CDR1 and CDR2 from the germline V gene are LNHNV and YYDKDF (reference sequence). V lost 0 bases to trimming and J lost 6 bases, with 8 bases between them. The CDR3 is 13 residues long. As DNA, the CDR3 is TGTGCCACCAGCAGAGAAGTAAACTCTGAAGCTTTCTTT. This translates into CATSREVNSEAFF.

J is TRBJ2-5 and V is TRBV7-6; TRBD2 might be the D (5 bases). The CDR3 runs to 14 residues. CDR1 and CDR2 (germline): SGHVS, FNYEAQ. V was cut by 5 bases and J by 1 base, with 11 bases left in between. The CDR3 coding sequence is TGTGCCAGCAGCCTCTCCGGGATCCAAGAGACCCAGTACTTC. Protein product: CASSLSGIQETQYF.

V usage is TRBV2 and J usage is TRBJ1-2; D might be TRBD1 (6 bases). Germline lookup yields CDR1 SNHLY and CDR2 FYNNEI. The CDR3 extends over 15 amino acids. Trimming left V 6 bases short and J 6 bases short, with 20 bases between. DNA for the CDR3: TGTGCCAGCAGCCCCGTGAGGGGGAGTTGGAATGGCTACACCTTC. As protein: CASSPVRGSWNGYTF.

The J gene is TRBJ1-2, the V gene TRBV29-1; 8 nucleotides line up with TRBD1. V lost 7 bases to trimming and J lost 3 bases; unmatched junction nucleotides: 4. Germline V gives CDR1 SQVTM, CDR2 ANQGSEA. The CDR3 length is 12 residues. In nucleotides, the CDR3 is TGCAGCGGCATGGACAGGGACTATGGCTACACCTTC. It is translated as CSGMDRDYGYTF.

J is TRBJ1-2 and V is TRBV10-3, with TRBD1 identical over 9 bases. This CDR3 has 16 residues. The V gene's germline CDR1 is ENHRY and CDR2 SYGVKD. The ends lost 2 bases at V and 5 bases at J; junction bases unmatched: 9. In DNA, the CDR3 is TGTGCCATCAGTGAGAGACAGGGGGGGGACCTTTATGGCTACACCTTC. Its protein product is CAISERQGGDLYGYTF.

In this sample, this clone turned up many times. V is TRBV7-9 and J is TRBJ2-3; D gene uncertain. The V and J ends lost 5 bases and 4 bases respectively, with 10 bases between them. Germline V gene sequence: CDR1 SEHNR, CDR2 FQNEAQ (reference sequence). The CDR3 has 13 residues. This chain's CDR3 is CASSVYYSDTQYF. As DNA, the CDR3 is TGTGCCAGCAGCGTTTATTACTCAGATACGCAGTATTTT.

J is TRBJ2-1 and V is TRBV30; D is perhaps TRBD2 (7 bases). The ends were cut back, 1 base at V and 0 bases at J, with 25 bases in the middle. The germline gives CDR1 GTSNPN, CDR2 SVGIG (reference sequence). This CDR3 has 20 residues. In nucleotides, the CDR3 is TGTGCCTGGAGTGGCCTTTGGGGGGGCCTAAAACGAAGCTCCTACAATGAGCAGTTCTTC. This codes for CAWSGLWGGLKRSSYNEQFF. The full variable domain, in which reference TRBV30 and TRBJ2-1 provide the parts outside the CDR3, is SQTIHQWPATLVQPVGSPLSLECTVEGTSNPNLYWYRQAAGRGLQLLFYSVGIGQISSEVPQNLSASRPQDRQFILSSKKLLLSDSGFYLCAWSGLWGGLKRSSYNEQFFGPGTRLTVL.

The gene calls are TRBV6-1 and TRBJ1-2; D gene ambiguous. Deletions cut 0 bases from V and 8 bases from J, with 13 bases between. The V gene's germline CDR1 is MNHNS and CDR2 SASEGT. The CDR3 runs 14 residues. In nucleotides, the CDR3 is TGTGCCAGCAGTGAAGCGGGCAGAAACGACGGCTACACCTTC. Its translation is CASSEAGRNDGYTF.

The CDR3 loop is CASSLGVRTGGNEQFF. The DNA for the CDR3 is TGTGCCAGCAGCTTAGGGGTCCGGACAGGGGGCAATGAGCAGTTCTTC. V gene TRBV7-8 combines with J gene TRBJ2-1, with 10 bases aligning to TRBD1. CDR1 and CDR2 (germline): SGHVS, FQNEAQ. Trimming cost V 1 base and J 6 bases; bases outside gene matches: 6. The CDR3 covers 16 residues.

The V call is TRBV27, the J call TRBJ1-6; D call uncertain. This CDR3 comprises 14 residues. V gave up 5 bases and J gave up 10 bases, with 15 bases separating them. Looked up from germline, CDR1 is MNHEY and CDR2 is SMNVEV (reference sequence). DNA for the CDR3: TGTGCCAGCAGTCCGGCAGAGGGCGCCTCACCCCTCCACTTT. It encodes CASSPAEGASPLHF.

The chain uses TRBV9 and TRBJ1-1, with 7 bases identical to TRBD1. The germline gives CDR1 SGDLS, CDR2 YYNGEE. V shed 3 bases and J 4 bases; nucleotides not matched to a gene: 6. The CDR3 sequence is 14 residues long. This chain's CDR3 is CASSGTGVATEAFF. Here the CDR3 DNA reads TGTGCCAGCAGCGGAACAGGGGTCGCCACTGAAGCTTTCTTT.

This rearrangement joins TRBV11-2 to TRBJ2-1; TRBD1 agrees at 10 bases. CDR1 is SGHAT and CDR2 is FQNNGV in the germline V gene. The CDR3 contains 16 residues. Trimming took 5 bases from V and 8 from J; bases not matched to a gene: 12. CDR3 amino acids: CASSPSRQGAWDEQFF. CDR3 in DNA: TGTGCCAGCAGCCCTTCCCGACAGGGGGCCTGGGATGAGCAGTTCTTC.

The CDR3 here is CASSALRQGLNYGYTF. Written as DNA, the CDR3 is TGTGCCAGCAGCGCGCTCCGACAGGGACTCAACTATGGCTACACCTTC. The chain has TRBV9 and TRBJ1-2; TRBD1 matches 7 bases. Germline V gene data show CDR1 as SGDLS and CDR2 as YYNGEE. V was pared by 3 bases and J by 2 bases, with 10 bases of the junction left unmatched. This CDR3 contains 16 residues.

Only a few counts were recorded for this clone. V usage is TRBV6-5 and J usage is TRBJ2-7; 11 bases fit TRBD1. Germline V gene sequence: CDR1 MNHEY, CDR2 SVGAGI. J gave up 2 bases and V 6 bases, and 6 bases lay outside the gene matches. This CDR3 is 15 amino acids long. Written as DNA, the CDR3 is TGTGCCAGCAGCGAGGGACAGGGGGAAGCCTACGAGCAGTACTTC. It yields the protein CASSEGQGEAYEQYF.

The chain combines TRBV7-9 with TRBJ1-2; D ambiguous. From germline, CDR1 is SEHNR and CDR2 FQNEAQ (reference sequence). V lost 5 bases to trimming and J lost 8 bases, with 15 bases between them. The CDR3 extends over 13 amino acids. The CDR3 loop is CASSPEFQYGYTF. CDR3 nucleotide sequence: TGTGCCAGCAGCCCCGAATTCCAGTACGGCTACACCTTC.

The gene calls are TRBV4-3 and TRBJ1-2; D possibly corresponds to TRBD1 (6 bases). V dropped 0 bases and J dropped 2 bases, with 16 bases sitting between them. Germline lookup yields CDR1 LGHNA and CDR2 YSLEER. The CDR3 spans 17 residues. CDR3 DNA sequence: TGCGCCAGCAGCCAAGATCGTAATCAGGGGAAGAACTATGGCTACACCTTC. Translating it yields CASSQDRNQGKNYGYTF.

The chain uses TRBV15 and TRBJ2-3, with a possible D match to TRBD1 (5 bases). The CDR3 spans 16 residues. Germline CDR1 LNHNV, CDR2 YYDKDF (reference sequence). Deletions cut 3 bases from V and 2 bases from J, with 15 bases between. In DNA, the CDR3 is TGTGCCACCAGCAGGGGCAGGGTAGGTTCCACAGATACGCAGTATTTT. Protein product: CATSRGRVGSTDTQYF.

This clone appeared a few times. The rearrangement joins TRBV23-1 to TRBJ1-1, with 11 nucleotides matching TRBD1. TRBV23-1 is an open reading frame, and its role is uncertain. V lost 6 bases to trimming and J lost 6 bases; unmatched junction nucleotides: 27. The CDR3 runs to 21 residues. In DNA, the CDR3 is TGCGCCAGCAGCCAACTTCCGGGACAGGGGGTACTTATTAACCCTAGAGCTGAAGCTTTCTTT. Its translation is CASSQLPGQGVLINPRAEAFF.

V gene TRBV2 combines with J gene TRBJ1-2; D is perhaps TRBD1 (5 bases). This CDR3 has 14 amino acids. CDR1 SNHLY and CDR2 FYNNEI come from the germline V gene. The V gene lost 1 base and the J gene lost 6 bases, with 12 bases spanning the gap. CDR3: CASSEGEGLHGYTF. CDR3 DNA: TGTGCCAGCAGTGAAGGGGAGGGGCTGCATGGCTACACCTTC.

V gene TRBV7-9 combines with J gene TRBJ2-5; 7 positions agree with TRBD1. Germline V CDR1 and CDR2: SEHNR, FQNEAQ (reference sequence). V shed 2 bases and J 4 bases; nucleotides not matched to a gene: 1. The CDR3 extends over 13 amino acids. CDR3 sequence: CASSLNRGETQYF. The CDR3 region has the DNA TGTGCCAGCAGCTTAAACAGGGGAGAGACCCAGTACTTC.

V gene TRBV7-3 combines with J gene TRBJ2-7; tentative D call: TRBD2 (6 bases). CDR1 SGHTA and CDR2 FQGTGA come from the germline V gene. The length of the CDR3 is 14 residues. The V and J ends lost 5 bases and 0 bases respectively, with 11 bases between them. The CDR3 reads CASSVGGTSYEQYF. DNA of the CDR3: TGTGCCAGCAGCGTCGGGGGTACCTCCTACGAGCAGTACTTC.

This clone appeared a single time. The chain recombines TRBV19 with TRBJ2-7; weak D call: TRBD1 (5 bases). Between the trimmed V and J ends, which lost 3 bases and 0 bases, there was a span of 6 bases. The germline CDR1 and CDR2 sequences are LNHDA and SQIVND (reference sequence). The CDR3 has 13 residues. The CDR3 DNA follows: TGTGCCAGTAGTATGGACATCTCCTACGAGCAGTACTTC. The encoded protein is CASSMDISYEQYF.

This clone occurred a few times. The genes are TRBV5-5 and TRBJ1-1; TRBD1 matches 8 bases. Germline V gene lookup returns CDR1 SGHKS and CDR2 YYEKEE (reference sequence). The CDR3 extends over 15 amino acids. The trim removed 4 bases at V and 1 base at J, leaving 6 bases unmatched. CDR3 loop: CASSLRTGRNTEAFF. In DNA form, the CDR3 reads TGTGCCAGCAGCCTACGGACAGGGAGGAACACTGAAGCTTTCTTT.

The chain employs TRBV10-3 and TRBJ1-5; D not resolved. V lost 0 bases and J lost 3, with 9 bases in between. From germline, CDR1 is ENHRY and CDR2 SYGVKD. The CDR3 is made up of 15 amino acids. CDR3: CAISESAWLNQPQHF. CDR3 DNA: TGTGCCATCAGTGAGTCGGCATGGCTCAATCAGCCCCAGCATTTT.

The chain joins TRBV3-1 (or the pseudogene TRBV3-2) to TRBJ2-6, with D maybe TRBD1 (6 bases). This CDR3 is 21 amino acids long. V lost 5 bases and J 2 bases, leaving 28 bases between the germline ends. CDR1 and CDR2 from the germline V gene are LGHDT and YNNKEL (reference sequence). Written as DNA, the CDR3 is TGTGCCAGCAGCGACCTGTATCCCCGACAGGACCGGAGAGCTGGGGCCAACGTCCTGACTTTC. Amino acids: CASSDLYPRQDRRAGANVLTF.

V gene TRBV7-8 combines with J gene TRBJ1-5; D unclear. The ends were cut back, 5 bases at V and 0 bases at J, with 11 bases in the middle. The length of the CDR3 is 15 residues. Germline values: CDR1 SGHVS, CDR2 FQNEAQ. This chain's CDR3 is CASSKAINSNQPQHF. CDR3 nucleotide sequence: TGTGCCAGCAGCAAAGCCATAAATAGCAATCAGCCCCAGCATTTT.